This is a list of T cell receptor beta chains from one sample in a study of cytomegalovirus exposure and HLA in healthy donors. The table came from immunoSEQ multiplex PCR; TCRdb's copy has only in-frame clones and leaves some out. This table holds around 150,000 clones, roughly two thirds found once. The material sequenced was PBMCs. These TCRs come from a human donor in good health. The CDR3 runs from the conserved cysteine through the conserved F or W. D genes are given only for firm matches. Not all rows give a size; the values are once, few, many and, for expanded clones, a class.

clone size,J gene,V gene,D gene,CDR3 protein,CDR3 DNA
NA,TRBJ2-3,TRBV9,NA,CASSLPSTTYTDTQYF,TGTGCCAGCAGCCTTCCCTCTACTACATACACAGATACGCAGTATTTT
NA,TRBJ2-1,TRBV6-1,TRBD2,CASASGRSDEQFF,TGTGCCAGTGCTAGCGGGAGGTCCGATGAGCAGTTCTTC
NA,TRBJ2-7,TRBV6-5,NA,CASSFTGEQYF,TGTGCCAGCAGTTTCACGGGCGAGCAGTACTTC
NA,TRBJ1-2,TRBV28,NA,CASSRGRGRGGGYTF,TGTGCCAGCAGCCGAGGCCGGGGCCGGGGGGGTGGCTACACCTTC
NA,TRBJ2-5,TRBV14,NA,CASSLLQVQETQYF,TGTGCCAGCAGCCTTTTACAGGTGCAAGAGACCCAGTACTTC
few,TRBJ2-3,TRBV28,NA,CASSFPGDTQYF,TGTGCCAGCAGTTTCCCCGGAGATACGCAGTATTTT
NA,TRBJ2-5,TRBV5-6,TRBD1,CASSLVGGGETQYF,TGTGCCAGCAGCTTGGTAGGGGGCGGGGAGACCCAGTACTTC
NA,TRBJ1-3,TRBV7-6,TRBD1,CAGSLRRLDRVSGNTIYF,TGTGCCGGCAGCTTAAGGCGTTTGGACAGGGTTTCTGGAAACACCATATATTTT
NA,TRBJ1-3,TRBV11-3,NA,CASSYTGGGNTIYF,TGTGCCAGCAGCTACACCGGGGGTGGAAACACCATATATTTT
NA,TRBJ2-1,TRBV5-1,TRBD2,CASSFVGTSAYNEQFF,TGCGCCAGCAGCTTTGTGGGGACTAGCGCTTACAATGAGCAGTTCTTC
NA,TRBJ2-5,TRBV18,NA,CASSPPNSQETQYF,TGTGCCAGCTCACCACCGAACTCCCAAGAGACCCAGTACTTC
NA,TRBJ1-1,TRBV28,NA,CASGPPIQFMNTEAFF,TGTGCCAGCGGTCCCCCTATACAGTTCATGAACACTGAAGCTTTCTTT
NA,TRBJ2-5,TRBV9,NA,CASSSLNREETQYF,TGTGCCAGCAGCTCGTTAAACAGGGAAGAGACCCAGTACTTC
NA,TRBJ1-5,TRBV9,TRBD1,CASSVGGRGLNQPQHF,TGTGCCAGCAGCGTAGGGGGCAGGGGGCTCAATCAGCCCCAGCATTTT
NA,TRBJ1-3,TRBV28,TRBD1,CASRLQGAGNTIYF,TGTGCCAGCAGGCTCCAGGGGGCTGGAAACACCATATATTTT
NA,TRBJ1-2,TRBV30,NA,CAWSSRVFGYTF,TGTGCCTGGAGTAGCAGGGTATTCGGCTACACCTTC
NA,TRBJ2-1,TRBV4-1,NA,CASSQGREYEQFF,TGCGCCAGCAGCCAAGGCCGGGAGTATGAGCAGTTCTTC
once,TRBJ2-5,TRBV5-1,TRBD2,CASSTDVSSGTQTQYF,TGCGCCAGCAGCACAGACGTATCTAGCGGGACTCAGACCCAGTACTTC
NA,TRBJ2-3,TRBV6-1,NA,CASSEVASGSTDTQYF,TGTGCCAGCAGTGAAGTCGCCAGCGGATCAACAGATACGCAGTATTTT
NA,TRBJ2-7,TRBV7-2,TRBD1,CARYSGGEQYF,TGTGCCAGGTACTCAGGGGGCGAGCAGTACTTC
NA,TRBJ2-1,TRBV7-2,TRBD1,CASPRDRDNEQFF,TGTGCCAGCCCCCGGGACAGAGACAATGAGCAGTTCTTC
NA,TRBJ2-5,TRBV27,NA,CASSLSGNLQETQYF,TGTGCCAGCAGTTTATCCGGGAACCTCCAAGAGACCCAGTACTTC
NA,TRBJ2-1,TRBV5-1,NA,CASSLRLVSSYNEQFF,TGCGCCAGCAGCCTCCGACTTGTTAGCTCCTACAATGAGCAGTTCTTC
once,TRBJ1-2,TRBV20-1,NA,CSATVYYGYTF,TGCAGTGCGACAGTGTACTATGGCTACACCTTC
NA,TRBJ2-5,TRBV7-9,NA,CASSRDTQETQYF,TGTGCCAGCAGCCGGGACACCCAAGAGACCCAGTACTTC
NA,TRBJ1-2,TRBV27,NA,CASSRTARIGDYGYTF,TGTGCCAGCAGTCGTACGGCACGGATTGGAGACTATGGCTACACCTTC
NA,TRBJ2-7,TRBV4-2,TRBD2,CASSQETSGRALGEQYF,TGTGCCAGCAGCCAAGAGACCAGCGGGAGGGCCTTAGGCGAGCAGTACTTC
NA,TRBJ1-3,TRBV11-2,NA,CASSHPNSGNTIYF,TGTGCCAGCAGCCACCCTAACTCTGGAAACACCATATATTTT
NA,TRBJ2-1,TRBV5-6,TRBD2,CASSRGLFEQFF,TGTGCCAGCAGCCGGGGACTATTTGAGCAGTTCTTC
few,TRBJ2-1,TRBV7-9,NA,CASSLVQGYNEQFF,TGTGCCAGCAGCTTAGTACAGGGCTACAATGAGCAGTTCTTC
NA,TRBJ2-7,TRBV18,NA,CASSPWQDSYEQYF,TGTGCCAGCTCACCTTGGCAGGACTCCTACGAGCAGTACTTC
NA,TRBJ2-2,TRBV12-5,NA,CASGRGSNTGELFF,TGTGCTAGTGGTAGGGGGTCGAACACCGGGGAGCTGTTTTTT
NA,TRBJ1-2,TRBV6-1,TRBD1,CASSESGTAANYGYTF,TGTGCCAGCAGTGAATCCGGGACAGCCGCTAACTATGGCTACACCTTC
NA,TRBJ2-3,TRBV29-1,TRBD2,CSVEGLAGGGTGTDTQYF,TGCAGCGTTGAGGGACTAGCGGGAGGGGGCACTGGCACAGATACGCAGTATTTT
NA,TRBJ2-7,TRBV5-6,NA,CASSRESEQYF,TGTGCCAGCAGCCGAGAGTCCGAGCAGTACTTC
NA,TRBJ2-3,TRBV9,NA,CASTLVGASTDTQYF,TGTGCCAGCACCCTAGTGGGGGCTAGCACAGATACGCAGTATTTT
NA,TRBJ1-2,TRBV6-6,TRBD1,CASSFEDRGHDGYTF,TGTGCCAGCAGTTTCGAGGACAGGGGGCACGATGGCTACACCTTC
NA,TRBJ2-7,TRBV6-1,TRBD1,CASCTGTGAYEQYF,TGTGCCAGCTGCACCGGGACAGGGGCCTACGAGCAGTACTTC
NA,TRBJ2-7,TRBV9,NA,CASSVEGGQQYF,TGTGCCAGCAGCGTAGAGGGGGGGCAGCAGTACTTC
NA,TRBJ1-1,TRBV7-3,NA,CASSLWQNTEAFF,TGTGCCAGCAGCTTGTGGCAGAACACTGAAGCTTTCTTT
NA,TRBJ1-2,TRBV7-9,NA,CASSYHGLSRGYGYTF,TGTGCCAGCAGCTATCACGGTCTTTCCCGGGGGTATGGCTACACCTTC
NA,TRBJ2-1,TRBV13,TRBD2,CASSPGLYYEQFF,TGTGCCAGCAGCCCGGGACTATACTATGAGCAGTTCTTC
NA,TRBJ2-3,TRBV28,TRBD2,CASSFASGNTDTQYF,TGTGCCAGCAGTTTTGCTAGCGGAAACACAGATACGCAGTATTTT
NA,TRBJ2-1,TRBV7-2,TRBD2,CASRHPPGEGTYNEQFF,TGTGCCAGCAGACATCCCCCGGGGGAGGGGACCTACAATGAGCAGTTCTTC
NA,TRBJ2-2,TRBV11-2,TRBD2,CASPIAGGNTGELFF,TGTGCCAGCCCCATAGCGGGGGGGAACACCGGGGAGCTGTTTTTT
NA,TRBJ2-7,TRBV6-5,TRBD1,CASSYGDSSSYEQYF,TGTGCCAGCAGTTACGGGGACAGCAGCTCCTACGAGCAGTACTTC